These 8 T cell receptor beta chains were all obtained from the same sample, sequenced in a study of early T cells in non-severe SARS-CoV-2 infection (dated by TCRdb to the early 2020s). Libraries were prepared through 5' RACE. The data were produced on a NextSeq 500. TCRdb reran the public reads through fastp at Q25 and MiXCR, keeping productive beta chains. Each CDR3 protein gets just one entry, which takes the most common genes and DNA from the rows behind it. The sample table lists around 82,000 distinct CDR3 sequences, roughly 12% of them with a count of one. Roughly 3.2% of the sample is in the top ten clones. Sequenced: whole blood. These receptors all come from an adult who was a healthcare worker with PCR-confirmed SARS-CoV-2 infection or an uninfected control (not recorded which).

Of note for this clonotype: With a much larger clone just one base away, this may be a read error. The gene calls are TRBV12-3 or TRBV12-4 and TRBJ1-3; 7 bases line up with TRBD1. With 5 bases clipped from V and 3 bases from J, the junction kept 1 base outside the gene matches. The CDR3 is 13 residues long. The CDR3 loop is CASSRDSGNTIYF. Written as DNA, the CDR3 is TGTGCCAGCAGTCGGGACAGTGGAAACACCATATATTTT.

This clonotype has at least ten counts. V usage is TRBV12-3 or TRBV12-4 and J usage is TRBJ2-2; 13 bases are shared with TRBD2. J lost 3 bases, V lost 5 bases, and 3 bases had no gene match. The CDR3 has 16 residues. CDR3 residues: CASSPLAGGDTGELFF. For the CDR3, the DNA is TGTGCCAGCAGTCCACTAGCGGGAGGGGACACCGGGGAGCTGTTTTTT.

This clonotype was picked up many times. The rearrangement uses TRBV20-1 and TRBJ2-3; 11 positions agree with TRBD2. Germline lookup yields CDR1 DFQATT and CDR2 SNEGSKA (reference sequence). CDR3 length: 13 residues. J gave up 5 bases and V 5 bases, and 3 bases lay outside the gene matches. The CDR3 protein is CSAGGTSGDTQYF. CDR3 nucleotide sequence: TGCAGTGCTGGAGGGACTAGCGGAGATACGCAGTATTTT.

This clonotype was counted only a few times. The V and J genes are TRBV5-1 and TRBJ1-1; 9 bases match TRBD1. The V gene's germline CDR1 is SGHRS and CDR2 YFSETQ. The CDR3 covers 16 residues. Germline trimming cut 1 base from V and 1 base from J; bases unmatched to any gene: 5. The CDR3 reads CASSLTGTGSNTEAFF. The DNA of the CDR3 is TGCGCCAGCAGCTTGACTGGGACAGGGTCGAACACTGAAGCTTTCTTT.

This clonotype was observed many times. This chain joins TRBV27 and TRBJ2-7; D assignment may be TRBD1 or TRBD2 (5 bases each). Trimming cost V 5 bases and J 0 bases, with 8 bases left between them. The CDR3 has 13 residues. Germline-derived CDR1 and CDR2 are MNHEY and SMNVEV (reference sequence). DNA of the CDR3: TGTGCCAGCAGTCTCGGGGCCTCCTACGAGCAGTACTTC. Translation gives CASSLGASYEQYF.

This clonotype was seen a few times. The V call is TRBV6-5, the J call TRBJ2-1; a possible D gene is TRBD2 (8 bases). The V end lost 2 bases, the J end lost 10 bases, and 21 bases lay between the germline ends. The CDR3 consists of 16 residues. Germline V CDR1 and CDR2: MNHEY, SVGAGI. This CDR3 is CASSYAGQTSVWEQFF. The CDR3 DNA reads as TGTGCCAGCAGTTACGCGGGACAGACTAGCGTTTGGGAGCAGTTCTTC.

J is TRBJ1-5 and V is TRBV5-1; 11 nucleotides agree with TRBD1. J was trimmed by 4 bases and V by 4 bases; bases with no gene match: 4. Looked up from germline, CDR1 is SGHRS and CDR2 is YFSETQ. CDR3 length equals 15 residues. For the CDR3, the DNA is TGCGCCAGCAGCATCGGGACAGGGGGAAATCAGCCCCAGCATTTT. Amino acid sequence: CASSIGTGGNQPQHF.

The V gene is TRBV25-1, the J gene TRBJ2-6, with a weak D call TRBD2 (5 bases). The CDR3 consists of 17 residues. Trimming pared 4 bases from V and 0 bases from J, leaving 13 bases between. The V gene's germline CDR1 is MGHDK and CDR2 SYGVNS. CDR3 amino acids: CASSAGLGSSGANVLTF. CDR3 in DNA: TGTGCCAGCAGTGCGGGATTAGGGAGCTCTGGGGCCAACGTCCTGACTTTC. Drawing the rest from reference TRBV25-1 and TRBJ2-6, the complete variable domain is EADIYQTPRYLVIGTGKKITLECSQTMGHDKMYWYQQDPGMELHLIHYSYGVNSTEKGDLSSESTVSRIRTEHFPLTLESARPSHTSQYLCASSAGLGSSGANVLTFGAGSRLTVL.